The 21 T cell receptor beta chains presented below share a single source sample, sequenced in a study of T cell responses to AZD1222 COVID-19 vaccine. Using immunoSEQ multiplex PCR, the repertoire was profiled, and TCRdb retains in-frame clones only, with some absent. The table includes about 57,000 clones, around 86% detected once. Here the sequenced sample was peripheral blood, taken on day 0 of AZD1222 vaccination. The source is an adult in good health.

The chain recombines TRBV12-3 or TRBV12-4 with TRBJ2-5; 7 bases line up with TRBD1. CDR3 size: 13 residues. Germline trimming cut 5 bases from V and 1 base from J; bases unmatched to any gene: 1. DNA for the CDR3: TGTGCCAGCAGTCGGGACAGCCAAGAGACCCAGTACTTC. Translated: CASSRDSQETQYF.

The V gene is TRBV3-1 (or the pseudogene TRBV3-2), the J gene TRBJ2-1; 8 bases fit TRBD2. The CDR3 is made up of 17 amino acids. Per germline, CDR1 LGHDT and CDR2 YNNKEL (reference sequence). V lost 1 base, J lost 5 bases, and 10 bases stayed unmatched. Here the CDR3 reads CASSQGRTSLGDNEQFF. DNA of the CDR3: TGTGCCAGCAGCCAAGGACGGACTAGCCTGGGTGACAATGAGCAGTTCTTC.

Details on this clone: The junction departs from germline at one end; a sequencing error may be responsible. The genes are TRBV19 and TRBJ2-3; a possible D gene is TRBD2 (6 bases). Germline V gene lookup returns CDR1 LNHDA and CDR2 SQIVND (reference sequence). The length of the CDR3 is 15 residues. CDR3 sequence (DNA): TGTGCAAGTAATTTCGGGAGTTATCACACAGATACGCAGTATTTT. This gives the protein CASNFGSYHTDTQYF.

The V and J genes are TRBV3-1 (or the pseudogene TRBV3-2) and TRBJ2-3, with TRBD1 identical over 7 bases. Germline loops: CDR1 LGHDT, CDR2 YNNKEL (reference sequence). The CDR3 spans 16 residues. V shed 0 bases and J 7 bases; nucleotides not matched to a gene: 10. For the CDR3, the DNA is TGTGCCAGCAGCCAAGAAGGACAGGTCGGGACGAATACGCAGTATTTT. Amino acids: CASSQEGQVGTNTQYF.

The chain is built from TRBV29-1 and TRBJ1-2; D gene ambiguous. The germline V gene has CDR1 SQVTM and CDR2 ANQGSEA. V was trimmed by 4 bases and J by 2 bases, leaving 17 bases between them. CDR3 length equals 15 residues. CDR3 residues: CSVAYEGSANYGYTF. DNA of the CDR3: TGCAGCGTTGCCTATGAAGGTTCCGCCAACTATGGCTACACCTTC.

This chain connects TRBV7-9 to TRBJ1-1, with D unclear. V was trimmed by 3 bases and J by 4 bases, leaving 9 bases between them. This CDR3 has 13 amino acids. CDR1 is SEHNR, CDR2 FQNEAQ, per germline (reference sequence). The CDR3: CASSFPVGTEAFF. The CDR3 DNA is TGTGCCAGCAGCTTCCCAGTGGGCACTGAAGCTTTCTTT.

V is TRBV19 and J is TRBJ2-5, with 8 nucleotides matching TRBD2. V shed 5 bases, J shed 3 bases, and the junction held 11 bases outside the gene matches. In germline, CDR1 is LNHDA, CDR2 SQIVND (reference sequence). The CDR3 spans 16 residues. Here the CDR3 DNA reads TGTGCCAGTAGTCGGTACGGACTAGCAGATGAAGAGACCCAGTACTTC. Translation: CASSRYGLADEETQYF.

This chain connects TRBV19 to TRBJ2-1; 7 bases are shared with TRBD2. V lost 7 bases to trimming and J lost 3 bases; unmatched junction nucleotides: 6. The CDR3 extends over 14 amino acids. CDR1 and CDR2 (germline): LNHDA, SQIVND (reference sequence). Here the CDR3 reads CASTTAGDYNEQFF. Here the CDR3 DNA reads TGTGCCAGTACTACCGCGGGAGACTACAATGAGCAGTTCTTC. Full variable domain (outside the CDR3, taken from reference TRBV19 and TRBJ2-1): DGGITQSPKYLFRKEGQNVTLSCEQNLNHDAMYWYRQDPGQGLRLIYYSQIVNDFQKGDIAEGYSVSREKKESFPLTVTSAQKNPTAFYLCASTTAGDYNEQFFGPGTRLTVL.

The chain is built from TRBV7-8 and TRBJ2-2; 10 nucleotides line up with TRBD1. In germline, CDR1 is SGHVS, CDR2 FQNEAQ. With V trimmed by 10 bases and J by 4 bases, 15 bases remained unmatched. The CDR3 is made up of 17 amino acids. CDR3 coding DNA: TGTGCCACCCCAGGTCGGAGCGGGACAGGGGCCACCGGGGAGCTGTTTTTT. This codes for CATPGRSGTGATGELFF.

This clone was observed once. The chain has TRBV19 and TRBJ1-2, with TRBD1 as a possible D gene (6 bases). Germline V lookup: CDR1 LNHDA, CDR2 SQIVND (reference sequence). The CDR3 covers 14 residues. V was trimmed by 5 bases and J by 4 bases, leaving 14 bases between them. The CDR3 protein is CASSFGTSPYGYTF. In DNA, the CDR3 is TGTGCCAGTAGTTTCGGGACATCCCCCTATGGCTACACCTTC.

This clone occurred a few times. This CDR3 is CASNTWTGGSYNEQFF. CDR3 bases: TGCGCCAGCAACACTTGGACAGGGGGCTCCTACAATGAGCAGTTCTTC. The J gene is TRBJ2-1, the V gene TRBV4-1; TRBD1 matches at 10 bases. In germline, CDR1 is MGHRA, CDR2 YSYEKL. This CDR3 spans 16 amino acids. With 7 bases clipped from V and 0 bases from J, the junction kept 6 bases outside the gene matches.

This chain uses TRBV7-6 with TRBJ2-1, with 9 bases that match TRBD2. The CDR3 is 17 residues long. With 5 bases clipped from V and 7 bases from J, the junction kept 15 bases outside the gene matches. CDR1 is SGHVS and CDR2 is FNYEAQ in the germline V gene. In DNA form, the CDR3 reads TGTGCCAGCAGCCCCCGACTAGCGGCAGTCAACGATAATGAGCAGTTCTTC. It specifies CASSPRLAAVNDNEQFF.

The chain employs TRBV4-1 and TRBJ1-2, with D possibly TRBD1 on 6 matching bases. Trimming took 0 bases from V and 5 from J, leaving 16 bases between them. This CDR3 has 16 residues. CDR1 is MGHRA, CDR2 YSYEKL, per germline. The CDR3 here is CASSQDLGQGIYGYTF. CDR3 nucleotide sequence: TGCGCCAGCAGCCAAGATCTCGGCCAGGGGATATATGGCTACACCTTC.

The V gene is TRBV10-3, the J gene TRBJ2-2; possibly TRBD1 for D (6 bases). This CDR3 has 16 residues. V lost 4 bases, J lost 1 base, and 13 bases lay in between. Per germline, CDR1 ENHRY and CDR2 SYGVKD. The CDR3 here is CAISGVPQGNTGELFF. The CDR3 nucleotides read TGTGCCATCAGTGGCGTGCCACAGGGGAACACCGGGGAGCTGTTTTTT.

The gene calls are TRBV4-3 and TRBJ2-3; D gene unclear. The CDR3 sequence is 14 residues long. Germline lookup yields CDR1 LGHNA and CDR2 YSLEER. Trimming left V 3 bases short and J 2 bases short, with 9 bases between. CDR3 coding DNA: TGCGCCAGCAGCCAGGGAATTTTCACAGATACGCAGTATTTT. Its protein product is CASSQGIFTDTQYF.

The rearrangement joins TRBV7-2 to TRBJ1-1; TRBD1 matches at 7 bases. This CDR3 is 13 amino acids long. The germline CDR1 and CDR2 sequences are SGHTA and FQGNSA. V gave up 1 base and J gave up 10 bases; unmatched junction bases: 6. The CDR3 loop reads CASSLGGGRGAFF. CDR3 DNA: TGTGCCAGCAGCTTAGGAGGGGGCCGCGGAGCTTTCTTT.

The genes are TRBV19 and TRBJ1-5, with D tentatively TRBD1 (6 bases). This CDR3 has 15 amino acids. The ends were cut back, 8 bases at V and 1 base at J, with 15 bases in the middle. Germline loops: CDR1 LNHDA, CDR2 SQIVND (reference sequence). CDR3 loop: CASVQRRGSNQPQHF. CDR3 DNA: TGTGCCAGTGTCCAGCGCAGGGGCAGCAATCAGCCCCAGCATTTT. The full variable domain, in which reference TRBV19 and TRBJ1-5 provide the parts outside the CDR3, is DGGITQSPKYLFRKEGQNVTLSCEQNLNHDAMYWYRQDPGQGLRLIYYSQIVNDFQKGDIAEGYSVSREKKESFPLTVTSAQKNPTAFYLCASVQRRGSNQPQHFGDGTRLSIL.

This clone has only a few counts. The chain employs TRBV18 and TRBJ1-2; weak D call: TRBD1 (6 bases). This CDR3 comprises 15 residues. CDR1 is KGHSH, CDR2 LQKENI, per germline. The ends were cut back, 0 bases at V and 4 bases at J, with 12 bases in the middle. In DNA form, the CDR3 reads TGTGCCAGCTCACCACCGACAGGAGAAGTCTATGGCTACACCTTC. It translates to CASSPPTGEVYGYTF.

The chain combines TRBV25-1 with TRBJ2-3, with TRBD1 identical over 8 bases. The trim removed 3 bases at V and 2 bases at J, leaving 4 bases unmatched. The germline CDR1 and CDR2 sequences are MGHDK and SYGVNS. The CDR3 spans 15 residues. The CDR3 coding sequence is TGTGCCAGCAGTGATGGACAGGGATACACAGATACGCAGTATTTT. Its protein is CASSDGQGYTDTQYF. The full variable domain, completed using reference TRBV25-1 and TRBJ2-3, is EADIYQTPRYLVIGTGKKITLECSQTMGHDKMYWYQQDPGMELHLIHYSYGVNSTEKGDLSSESTVSRIRTEHFPLTLESARPSHTSQYLCASSDGQGYTDTQYFGPGTRLTVL.

This sequence joins TRBV7-2 and TRBJ2-5, with 9 bases matching TRBD2. Germline values: CDR1 SGHTA, CDR2 FQGNSA. J lost 2 bases, V lost 2 bases, and 6 bases had no gene match. The CDR3 is 16 amino acids. The DNA for the CDR3 is TGTGCCAGCAGCTTATGGGGACTAGCTCATCAAGAGACCCAGTACTTC. Translated: CASSLWGLAHQETQYF. Based on the CDR3 plus reference TRBV7-2 and TRBJ2-5, the full variable domain is GAGVSQSPSNKVTEKGKDVELRCDPISGHTALYWYRQSLGQGLEFLIYFQGNSAPDKSGLPSDRFSAERTGGSVSTLTIQRTQQEDSAVYLCASSLWGLAHQETQYFGPGTRLLVL.

J is TRBJ2-1 and V is TRBV19, with 13 bases aligning to TRBD2. V lost 5 bases, J lost 3 bases, and 7 bases stayed unmatched. This CDR3 spans 17 amino acids. Germline V CDR1 and CDR2: LNHDA, SQIVND (reference sequence). The CDR3 DNA follows: TGTGCCAGTAGTGGGGGACTAGCGGGATCCTTCTACAATGAGCAGTTCTTC. This translates into CASSGGLAGSFYNEQFF.